This T cell receptor (beta chain) originates from a study of OX40 agonist ivuxolimab in advanced cancers. Background on the study: The patients got ivuxolimab, which is an agonistic anti-OX40 (CD134) antibody. At doses from 0.01 to 10 mg/kg, patients were given intravenous ivuxolimab every 2 weeks. Three patients got partial responses; one had hepatocellular carcinoma and two had cutaneous melanoma. Regarding the study as a whole: CD4+ T cells averaged fewer expanded clones than CD8+ T cells.

As regards this clone: What it binds is not known.

Profiled with immunoSEQ multiplex PCR; TCRdb holds only in-frame clones, not every one. The repertoire holds fewer than 85,000 clones, with around 92% as singletons. This receptor was taken from an adult with an advanced solid tumor such as melanoma, head and neck, liver or kidney cancer. This material consisted of CD4+ or CD8+ T cells sorted from blood, taken in a trial of the OX40 agonist ivuxolimab.

DNA for the CDR3: TGTGCCAGCAGCTCCTGGACAGATTTAAACATTCAGTACTTC. This translates into CASSSWTDLNIQYF. The chain is built from TRBV11-3 and TRBJ2-4; possibly TRBD1 for D (6 bases). The CDR3 is 14 amino acids. V dropped 4 bases and J dropped 6 bases, with 13 bases sitting between them. CDR1 SGHNT and CDR2 YENEEA come from the germline V gene.